Each of the 13 T cell receptor beta chains below was sequenced from the same sample in a study of shared T cell receptors in the human thymus (dated by TCRdb to the early 2020s). The library was built by means of the immunoSEQ multiplex PCR assay. TCRdb's version of the immuneACCESS table is confined to in-frame rearrangements and falls short of the full clone set. An unresolved V gene accounts for under half of the shortfall where checked; the remainder is of unknown origin. In this sample the table shows hundreds of thousands of clones, about 90% of which occur a single time. The ten largest clonotypes hold more than 0.009% of the sample. This sample was shared with a second study, whose subject was human thymus T cells.

The sequencing input was thymocytes. All receptors come from a boy younger than two with a congenital heart defect. Donor details come from another sample of the same person, matched by shared clones.

The J gene is TRBJ2-3, the V gene TRBV14; the match to TRBD1 covers 7 bases. CDR1 SGHDN and CDR2 FVKESK come from the germline V gene. V lost 2 bases to trimming and J lost 1 base; unmatched junction nucleotides: 6. The CDR3 spans 16 residues. The CDR3 DNA reads as TGTGCCAGCAGCCAAACACCAGGGGGTCGCACAGATACGCAGTATTTT. This gives the protein CASSQTPGGRTDTQYF.

This clone was counted between two and nine times. The rearrangement joins TRBV28 to TRBJ2-5; the match to TRBD2 covers 10 bases. Germline values: CDR1 MDHEN, CDR2 SYDVKM. This CDR3 is 19 amino acids long. With 5 bases clipped from V and 5 bases from J, the junction kept 20 bases outside the gene matches. The CDR3 spells CASSPPEEEREGRRETQYF. CDR3 DNA sequence: TGTGCCAGCAGTCCCCCTGAGGAAGAGCGGGAGGGCCGGAGGGAGACCCAGTACTTC.

This clone was observed a single time. The V call is TRBV25-1, the J call TRBJ2-2, with 7 bases aligning to TRBD2. Germline V CDR1 and CDR2: MGHDK, SYGVNS. V lost 4 bases to trimming and J lost 1 base; unmatched junction nucleotides: 12. The CDR3 length is 18 residues. The CDR3 nucleotides are TGTGCCAGCAGTGCCCAATTGGGAGGGAATAAGAACACCGGGGAGCTGTTTTTT. It is translated as CASSAQLGGNKNTGELFF.

This CDR3 is CASSPPGGPTTEQFF. CDR3 nucleotides: TGTGCCAGCTCACCACCGGGGGGACCTACTACTGAGCAGTTCTTC. The chain is built from TRBV18 and TRBJ2-1; TRBD2 is a possible D gene (6 bases). Germline CDR1 reads KGHSH; CDR2 reads LQKENI. CDR3 size: 15 residues. Trimming cost V 0 bases and J 9 bases, with 15 bases left between them.

The V gene is TRBV27, the J gene TRBJ1-6; D gene ambiguous. This CDR3 spans 15 amino acids. The V gene lost 5 bases and the J gene lost 10 bases, with 18 bases spanning the gap. Germline V gene lookup returns CDR1 MNHEY and CDR2 SMNVEV (reference sequence). The DNA of the CDR3 is TGTGCCAGCAGTCCCCAAACCGCAGGCATCTCACCCCTCCACTTT. Its protein product is CASSPQTAGISPLHF.

This chain uses TRBV18 with TRBJ1-4; no clear D gene. Germline assignment: CDR1 KGHSH and CDR2 LQKENI. V lost 3 bases and J lost 0, with 5 bases in between. The length of the CDR3 is 14 residues. The CDR3 loop reads CASSPTTTNEKLFF. CDR3 DNA: TGTGCCAGCTCACCGACTACAACTAATGAAAAACTGTTTTTT.

The gene calls are TRBV5-6 and TRBJ1-2, with 7 bases lining up with TRBD1. The trim removed 4 bases at V and 1 base at J, leaving 4 bases unmatched. The CDR3 has 14 residues. CDR1 and CDR2 (germline): SGHDT, YYEEEE. The CDR3 region has the DNA TGTGCCAGCAGCCGGAGACAGGGTAACTATGGCTACACCTTC. It encodes CASSRRQGNYGYTF.

The chain's CDR3 is CARTGVLNQPQHF. In DNA, the CDR3 is TGTGCCAGAACAGGGGTTCTTAATCAGCCCCAGCATTTT. This chain links TRBV6-8 with TRBJ1-5; 7 bases map to TRBD1. V shed 9 bases, J shed 4 bases, and the junction held 6 bases outside the gene matches. This CDR3 region has 13 residues. CDR1 and CDR2 from the germline V gene are MNHGY and SAAAGT.

V and J are TRBV10-1 and TRBJ2-1; 8 bases are shared with TRBD2. From germline, CDR1 is WNHNN and CDR2 SYGVQD (reference sequence). CDR3 size: 16 residues. V shed 4 bases and J 1 base; nucleotides not matched to a gene: 6. The CDR3 DNA is TGCGCCAGCAGTGCCAGCGGGAGACGGTCCTACAATGAGCAGTTCTTC. Translating gives CASSASGRRSYNEQFF.

This clone was detected only once. The chain carries TRBV13 and TRBJ2-7; 14 bases match TRBD2. Trimming cost V 5 bases and J 0 bases; bases outside gene matches: 15. Per the germline V gene, CDR1 is PRHDT and CDR2 is FYEKMQ (reference sequence). The CDR3 spans 20 residues. The CDR3 loop is CASSLAPRTSGGPNSYEQYF. CDR3 nucleotides: TGTGCCAGCAGCCTAGCCCCCCGGACTAGCGGGGGGCCTAACTCCTACGAGCAGTACTTC.

V and J are TRBV25-1 and TRBJ2-5, with 7 bases that match TRBD1. The V and J ends lost 6 bases and 5 bases, in that order; junction bases with no gene match: 9. From germline, CDR1 is MGHDK and CDR2 SYGVNS. CDR3 length: 14 amino acids. The CDR3 loop reads CASRQQGSGETQYF. CDR3 nucleotides: TGTGCCAGCAGACAACAGGGGAGTGGGGAGACCCAGTACTTC. Combining the CDR3 with reference TRBV25-1 and TRBJ2-5 gives the whole variable domain EADIYQTPRYLVIGTGKKITLECSQTMGHDKMYWYQQDPGMELHLIHYSYGVNSTEKGDLSSESTVSRIRTEHFPLTLESARPSHTSQYLCASRQQGSGETQYFGPGTRLLVL.

This chain connects TRBV6-6 to TRBJ2-7, with 11 bases that match TRBD2. The CDR3 extends over 15 amino acids. Per germline, CDR1 MNHNY and CDR2 SVGAGI (reference sequence). After removal of 6 bases from V and 0 bases from J, the junction contained 4 bases not matched to a gene. The CDR3 loop is CASRGLAVSSYEQYF. CDR3 sequence (DNA): TGTGCCAGCAGGGGACTAGCGGTGAGCTCCTACGAGCAGTACTTC.

The V and J genes are TRBV15 and TRBJ2-7; TRBD2 matches 10 bases. Germline values: CDR1 LNHNV, CDR2 YYDKDF (reference sequence). J gave up 1 base and V 5 bases, and 11 bases lay outside the gene matches. The CDR3 contains 17 residues. The CDR3 coding sequence is TGTGCCACCAGCCGAGGGACTAGCGACCCCACGTCCTACGAGCAGTACTTC. Encoded protein: CATSRGTSDPTSYEQYF.